The clone carrying this T cell receptor (beta chain) was observed once. These data come from a study of blood T cell repertoires in COVID-19. Germline CDR1 and CDR2: SEHNR and FQNEAQ (reference sequence). The CDR3 has 11 amino acids. Trimming removed 7 bases at V and 12 bases at J, with 13 bases between. Generated by immunoSEQ multiplex PCR, the TCRdb table keeps only in-frame clones and is missing some. The profile shows about 200,000 clones, 89% of them singletons. The chain uses TRBV7-9 and TRBJ2-1, with D unresolved. The sample was peripheral blood. The receptor was isolated from a man aged 55 to 70 who had recovered from COVID-19. Here the CDR3 DNA reads TGTGCCAGCACCCCGGAGAAAGGGCAGTTCTTC. This sequence encodes CASTPEKGQFF.